This passage covers 8 T cell receptor beta chains from one sample sequenced in a study of cytotoxic CD8 clonotypes in ibrutinib-treated CLL. Measured with immunoSEQ multiplex PCR; TCRdb has only the in-frame clones, and not every one. The data show 80,000 to 95,000 clones, with 75% to 85% seen just once and nearly 5% held by the top ten. The sequenced sample was PBMCs, obtained after 12 months of ibrutinib treatment. These TCRs come from a human donor with chronic lymphocytic leukemia.

This clone appeared a single time. The chain links TRBV14 to TRBJ2-1; the match to TRBD1 covers 7 bases. V lost 4 bases, J lost 12 bases, and 6 bases stayed unmatched. The CDR3 runs to 12 residues. Germline CDR1 SGHDN, CDR2 FVKESK. In DNA form, the CDR3 reads TGTGCCAGCAGCCGACAGGGTAGGGGGCAGTTCTTC. Protein sequence: CASSRQGRGQFF.

This chain joins TRBV27 and TRBJ2-5; 10 bases agree with TRBD2. Germline trimming cut 3 bases from V and 4 bases from J; bases unmatched to any gene: 8. The CDR3 is made up of 16 amino acids. Germline V lookup: CDR1 MNHEY, CDR2 SMNVEV (reference sequence). Here the CDR3 reads CASSFRRAGGLETQYF. The CDR3 bases are TGTGCCAGCAGTTTCCGGAGAGCGGGAGGGCTAGAGACCCAGTACTTC.

This chain links TRBV25-1 with TRBJ1-2, with D perhaps matching TRBD1 (6 bases). V was pared by 6 bases and J by 8 bases, with 10 bases between. Germline V CDR1 and CDR2: MGHDK, SYGVNS. This CDR3 is built from 11 residues. In DNA form, the CDR3 reads TGTGCCAGCAGACAGGGTTGGGGCTACACCTTC. Protein: CASRQGWGYTF.

This chain joins TRBV9 and TRBJ1-2, with unresolved D. V lost 6 bases, J lost 5 bases, and 14 bases lay in between. The CDR3 runs 13 residues. CDR1 SGDLS and CDR2 YYNGEE come from the germline V gene. The CDR3 nucleotides are TGTGCCAGCAATCGTGACACAGCTTATGGCTACACCTTC. It encodes CASNRDTAYGYTF.

The rearrangement uses TRBV28 and TRBJ2-7; TRBD1 or TRBD2 may be the D gene (5 bases each). This CDR3 has 13 residues. Trimming took off 10 bases at V and 6 bases at J, with 19 bases between the two ends. Germline V CDR1 and CDR2: MDHEN, SYDVKM. The CDR3 is CATQRGGVGEQYF. For the CDR3, the DNA is TGTGCCACCCAACGTGGGGGAGTCGGCGAGCAGTACTTC.

This sequence joins TRBV11-2 and TRBJ2-7; D might be TRBD1 (5 bases). The CDR3 consists of 14 residues. The germline V gene has CDR1 SGHAT and CDR2 FQNNGV. V was cut by 5 bases and J by 5 bases, with 16 bases left in between. CDR3 loop: CASSRGAGPHEQYF. CDR3 DNA sequence: TGTGCCAGCAGCCGTGGGGCAGGGCCCCACGAGCAGTACTTC. Based on the CDR3 plus reference TRBV11-2 and TRBJ2-7, the full variable domain is EAGVAQSPRYKIIEKRQSVAFWCNPISGHATLYWYQQILGQGPKLLIQFQNNGVVDDSQLPKDRFSAERLKGVDSTLKIQPAKLEDSAVYLCASSRGAGPHEQYFGPGTRLTVT.

The chain employs TRBV7-2 and TRBJ1-2; maybe TRBD1 (5 bases). Germline loops: CDR1 SGHTA, CDR2 FQGNSA. CDR3 length: 15 residues. V dropped 5 bases and J dropped 4 bases, with 17 bases sitting between them. The CDR3 reads CASSPGGDGFYGYTF. DNA of the CDR3: TGTGCCAGCAGCCCCGGGGGGGACGGATTCTATGGCTACACCTTC.

This clone was seen just once. The chain recombines TRBV29-1 with TRBJ2-7; 11 nucleotides line up with TRBD1. The germline gives CDR1 SQVTM, CDR2 ANQGSEA. Trimming cost V 5 bases and J 4 bases; bases outside gene matches: 4. The CDR3 runs to 13 residues. CDR3 nucleotide sequence: TGCAGCGTTTTCGGACAGGGGGCTTACGAGCAGTACTTC. It codes for CSVFGQGAYEQYF.